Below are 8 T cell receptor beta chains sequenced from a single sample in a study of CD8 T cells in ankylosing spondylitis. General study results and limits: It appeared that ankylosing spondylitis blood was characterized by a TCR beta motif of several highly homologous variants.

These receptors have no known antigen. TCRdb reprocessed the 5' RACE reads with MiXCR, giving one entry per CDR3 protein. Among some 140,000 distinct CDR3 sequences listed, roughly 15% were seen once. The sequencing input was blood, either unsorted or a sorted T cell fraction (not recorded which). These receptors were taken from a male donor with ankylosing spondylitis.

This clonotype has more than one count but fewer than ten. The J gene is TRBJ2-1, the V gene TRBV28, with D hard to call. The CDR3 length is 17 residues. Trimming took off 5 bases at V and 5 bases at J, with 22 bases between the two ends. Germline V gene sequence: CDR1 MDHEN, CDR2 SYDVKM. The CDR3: CASSPIGRLWQDNEQFF. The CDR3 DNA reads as TGTGCCAGCAGTCCTATTGGGCGGCTTTGGCAGGACAATGAGCAGTTCTTC.

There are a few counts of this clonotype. CDR3 DNA sequence: TGCGCCAGCAGCCCTGCGGACAGGGGGAACACTGAAGCTTTCTTT. It specifies CASSPADRGNTEAFF. V usage is TRBV5-1 and J usage is TRBJ1-1; TRBD1 matches at 9 bases. CDR3 size: 15 residues. Unmatched junction bases numbered 5, after V lost 4 bases and J lost 1 base. Germline loops: CDR1 SGHRS, CDR2 YFSETQ.

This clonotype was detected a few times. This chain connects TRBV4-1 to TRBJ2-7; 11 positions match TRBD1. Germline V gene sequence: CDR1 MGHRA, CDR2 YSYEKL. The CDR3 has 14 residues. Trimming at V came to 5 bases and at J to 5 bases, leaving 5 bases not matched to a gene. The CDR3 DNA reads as TGCGCCAGCAGCACGGGACAGGGGGATCACGAGCAGTACTTC. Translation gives CASSTGQGDHEQYF.

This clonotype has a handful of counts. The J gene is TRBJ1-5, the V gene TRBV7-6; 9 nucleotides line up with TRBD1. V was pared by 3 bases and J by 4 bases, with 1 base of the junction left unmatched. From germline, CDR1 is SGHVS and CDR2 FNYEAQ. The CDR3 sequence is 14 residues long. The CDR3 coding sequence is TGTGCCAGCAGCTTGGGGACAGGGAATCAGCCCCAGCATTTT. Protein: CASSLGTGNQPQHF.

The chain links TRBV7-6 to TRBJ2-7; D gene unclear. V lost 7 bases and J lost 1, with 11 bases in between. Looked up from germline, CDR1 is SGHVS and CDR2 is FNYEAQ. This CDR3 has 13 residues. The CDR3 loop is CASTPSGSYEQYF. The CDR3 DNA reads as TGTGCCAGCACCCCCTCTGGGTCCTACGAGCAGTACTTC.

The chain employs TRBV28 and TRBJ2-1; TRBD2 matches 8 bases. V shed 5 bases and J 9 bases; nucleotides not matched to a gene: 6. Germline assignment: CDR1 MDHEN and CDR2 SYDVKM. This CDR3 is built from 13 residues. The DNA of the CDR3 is TGTGCCAGCAGTCCGCCGGGGGGGGGTGAGCAGTTCTTC. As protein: CASSPPGGGEQFF.

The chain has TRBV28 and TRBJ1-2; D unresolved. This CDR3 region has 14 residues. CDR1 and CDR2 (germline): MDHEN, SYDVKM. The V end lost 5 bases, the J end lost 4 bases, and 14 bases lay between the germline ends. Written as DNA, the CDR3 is TGTGCCAGCAGTCCTCCGACGGGCTTCTATGGCTACACCTTC. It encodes CASSPPTGFYGYTF.

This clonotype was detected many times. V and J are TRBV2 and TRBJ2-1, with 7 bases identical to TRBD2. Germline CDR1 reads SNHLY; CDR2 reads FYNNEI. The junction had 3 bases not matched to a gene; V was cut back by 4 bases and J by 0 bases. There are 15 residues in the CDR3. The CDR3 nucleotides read TGTGCCAGCAGTGGGGGGGGAAGCTCCTACAATGAGCAGTTCTTC. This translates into CASSGGGSSYNEQFF.